This TCR beta chain emerged from a study of blood T cell repertoires in COVID-19. Study summary: Acute and convalescent COVID-19 samples came from the United States, Italy and Spain. PBMCs, B-cell-depleted T cells, or T cells provided the cDNA or gDNA that made up the material.

Per the original methods: By means of reference gene primer amplification, nucleated cell counts were estimated. The table came from immunoSEQ multiplex PCR; TCRdb's copy has only in-frame clones and leaves some out. The V and J calls and clone size come from that table; D and trimming were worked out from the DNA. The repertoire holds 250,000 to 350,000 clones, with about nine tenths as singletons. The CDR3 consists of 14 residues. V dropped 4 bases and J dropped 2; count of bases not matched to a gene: 3. The germline gives CDR1 SGHDN, CDR2 FVKESK. Material: PBMCs or T cells enriched from blood (not recorded which). This sequence joins TRBV14 and TRBJ2-7, with 9 bases fitting TRBD1. The TCR was taken from a woman in her fifties or sixties who had recovered from COVID-19. The CDR3 bases are TGTGCCAGCAGCCGGAGACAGGGGGCCTACGAGCAGTACTTC. Translation gives CASSRRQGAYEQYF.